Below are 4 T cell receptor beta chains sequenced from a single sample in a study of shared T cell receptors in the human thymus. Only in-frame clones appear in the TCRdb table, and some are missing; sequencing was by immunoSEQ multiplex PCR. The top ten clones hold about 0.013% of a sample with about 540,000 clones, approximately 80% of them seen once. The sample was also reused in another study, on human thymus T cells.

Sequenced material: thymocytes. The source of these receptors is a boy in the first two years of life with a congenital heart defect.

This clone was detected once. The rearrangement links TRBV14 to TRBJ2-7, with D tentatively TRBD2 (5 bases). Trimming took off 3 bases at V and 3 bases at J, with 9 bases between the two ends. The CDR3 runs to 13 residues. CDR1 and CDR2 from the germline V gene are SGHDN and FVKESK. The CDR3 DNA follows: TGTGCCAGCAGCCATCATAGCGTCTACGAGCAGTACTTC. Its translation: CASSHHSVYEQYF.

The chain links TRBV5-1 to TRBJ2-7; D may be TRBD2 (6 bases). This CDR3 has 16 residues. Trimming removed 4 bases at V and 2 bases at J, with 19 bases between. Germline V gene sequence: CDR1 SGHRS, CDR2 YFSETQ. CDR3 sequence reads: CASSPLWVGGPYEQYF. CDR3 in DNA: TGCGCCAGCAGCCCCCTTTGGGTGGGAGGCCCCTACGAGCAGTACTTC. Using reference TRBV5-1 and TRBJ2-7 for the parts outside the CDR3, the full variable domain is KAGVTQTPRYLIKTRGQQVTLSCSPISGHRSVSWYQQTPGQGLQFLFEYFSETQRNKGNFPGRFSGRQFSNSRSEMNVSTLELGDSALYLCASSPLWVGGPYEQYFGPGTRLTVT.

V gene TRBV7-8 combines with J gene TRBJ2-1; the match to TRBD1 covers 11 bases. V lost 5 bases to trimming and J lost 2 bases; unmatched junction nucleotides: 2. The germline V gene encodes CDR1 SGHVS and CDR2 FQNEAQ. This CDR3 has 15 amino acids. The CDR3 loop is CASSVDRGPYNEQFF. In DNA, the CDR3 is TGTGCCAGCAGCGTGGACAGGGGGCCCTACAATGAGCAGTTCTTC.

V usage is TRBV30 and J usage is TRBJ2-1; possibly TRBD2 for D (6 bases). Trimming pared 1 base from V and 0 bases from J, leaving 13 bases between. Germline-derived CDR1 and CDR2 are GTSNPN and SVGIG (reference sequence). The CDR3 length is 16 residues. CDR3 sequence: CAWSARAEGSYNEQFF. The CDR3 DNA is TGTGCCTGGAGTGCCAGAGCGGAGGGCTCCTACAATGAGCAGTTCTTC.